A single sample gave rise to the 26 T cell receptor beta chains below, sequenced in a study of blood T cells in healthy people across ages. It was with a sample-barcoded 5' primer and a J-beta primer mix that a second PCR of roughly 7 to 12 cycles was run. TCRdb itself ran the 5' RACE reads through MiXCR, one entry per CDR3 protein. The sample contains 600,000 to 800,000 distinct CDR3 sequences, approximately 52% of which appear only once. The source material was blood. The receptors originated from a woman aged 80 or over in good health.

A few counts support this clonotype. This rearrangement joins TRBV7-2 to TRBJ2-5; 9 bases are shared with TRBD2. The CDR3 is 14 amino acids. J lost 4 bases, V lost 5 bases, and 5 bases had no gene match. Per the germline V gene, CDR1 is SGHTA and CDR2 is FQGNSA. The CDR3 DNA reads as TGTGCCAGCAGCCAAGCGGGAGGAGTAGAGACCCAGTACTTC. This codes for CASSQAGGVETQYF.

CDR3 in DNA: TGCAGTGTTACTACCCCGGGGACAGGGAAACCCTACACCTTC. Protein product: CSVTTPGTGKPYTF. V gene TRBV20-1 combines with J gene TRBJ1-2, with 9 nucleotides matching TRBD1. Per the germline V gene, CDR1 is DFQATT and CDR2 is SNEGSKA (reference sequence). The junction had 16 bases not matched to a gene; V was cut back by 7 bases and J by 10 bases. The CDR3 extends over 14 amino acids.

With regard to this clonotype: A much larger clonotype is one base distant, so this may be a read error. V is TRBV7-2 and J is TRBJ1-2, with unresolved D. Germline CDR1 reads SGHTA; CDR2 reads FQGNSA. The CDR3 sequence is 14 residues long. CDR3 residues: CANSLGPAVGGYTF. As DNA, the CDR3 is TGTGCCAACAGCTTAGGACCTGCCGTAGGAGGCTACACCTTC.

About this clonotype itself: Given a much more abundant clone one base away, this may be a read error. This chain connects TRBV20-1 to TRBJ2-1, with TRBD2 identical over 8 bases. Germline V gene data show CDR1 as DFQATT and CDR2 as SNEGSKA (reference sequence). CDR3 length: 15 amino acids. Here the CDR3 reads CNASRPGGPYNEQFF. In DNA form, the CDR3 reads TGCAATGCTAGTCGGCCGGGAGGGCCCTACAATGAGCAGTTCTTC.

Only a few counts were recorded for this clonotype. The rearrangement joins TRBV3-1 to TRBJ2-2, with 8 bases that match TRBD2. Germline CDR1 is LGHDT and CDR2 is YNNKEL (reference sequence). The CDR3 loop spans 16 amino acids. V trimming: 5 bases; J trimming: 1 base; junction bases outside the gene matches: 6. The CDR3 loop reads CASSSIAGWNTGELFF. For the CDR3, the DNA is TGTGCCAGCAGCTCAATAGCGGGGTGGAACACCGGGGAGCTGTTTTTT.

This sequence joins TRBV25-1 and TRBJ2-5; either TRBD1 or TRBD2 may fit D (5 bases each). Germline lookup yields CDR1 MGHDK and CDR2 SYGVNS. V was pared by 10 bases and J by 4 bases, with 16 bases between. This CDR3 is 13 amino acids long. As DNA, the CDR3 is TGTGCCACCGGGACGGGCGGTGTAGAGACCCAGTACTTC. Translating it yields CATGTGGVETQYF.

This clonotype was counted at least ten times. The CDR3 coding sequence is TGCGCCAGCAGCACCTTCACAGATACGCAGTATTTT. Translating gives CASSTFTDTQYF. This chain uses TRBV5-1 with TRBJ2-3; D not resolved. Trimming stripped 4 bases from V and 2 bases from J, with 5 bases between. The germline CDR1 and CDR2 sequences are SGHRS and YFSETQ. This CDR3 is built from 12 residues.

This sequence joins TRBV11-2 and TRBJ2-3, with D uncertain. The CDR3 is 15 residues long. Per the germline V gene, CDR1 is SGHAT and CDR2 is FQNNGV. Trimming took off 1 base at V and 4 bases at J, with 12 bases between the two ends. CDR3 sequence reads: CASSLAARAPDTQYF. The DNA of the CDR3 is TGTGCCAGCAGCTTAGCAGCCCGCGCACCAGATACGCAGTATTTT.

V is TRBV20-1 and J is TRBJ2-1; the match to TRBD2 covers 8 bases. Unmatched junction bases numbered 7, after V lost 0 bases and J lost 6 bases. This CDR3 comprises 15 residues. The germline CDR1 and CDR2 sequences are DFQATT and SNEGSKA (reference sequence). CDR3 amino acids: CSARDRVAGINEQFF. CDR3 bases: TGCAGTGCTAGAGATCGGGTAGCGGGGATCAATGAGCAGTTCTTC.

This clonotype occurred many times. This rearrangement joins TRBV18 to TRBJ2-1, with a weak D call TRBD2 (5 bases). Trimming stripped 0 bases from V and 4 bases from J, with 13 bases between. The CDR3 runs 16 residues. Germline CDR1 reads KGHSH; CDR2 reads LQKENI. CDR3 region: CASSPPVRAVYNEQFF. CDR3 bases: TGTGCCAGCTCACCACCGGTGCGGGCAGTATACAATGAGCAGTTCTTC.

The gene calls are TRBV29-1 and TRBJ2-1, with D uncertain. The end of the DNA is better explained by TRBJ2-7, so the J call may be wrong. The CDR3 runs to 13 residues. The germline CDR1 and CDR2 sequences are SQVTM and ANQGSEA. The CDR3 here is CTLQRMPNNEQYF. CDR3 nucleotide sequence: TGCACTCTGCAACGGATGCCCAACAATGAGCAGTACTTC.

The J gene is TRBJ1-2, the V gene TRBV5-5; D not certain. CDR3 length: 15 amino acids. V lost 1 base, J lost 6 bases, and 16 bases lay in between. CDR1 is SGHKS, CDR2 YYEKEE, per germline (reference sequence). As DNA, the CDR3 is TGTGCCAGCAGCTTGTTTCCACGGGAAGCGAATGGCTACACCTTC. It yields the protein CASSLFPREANGYTF.

Regarding this clonotype: Compared with germline, one end of the junction differs, possibly owing to a read error. The J gene is TRBJ1-2, the V gene TRBV20-1; no firm D call. The V gene's germline CDR1 is DFQATT and CDR2 SNEGSKA (reference sequence). CDR3 size: 14 residues. The CDR3 region is CSARDGSFNYGYTF. DNA for the CDR3: TGCAGTGCCAGAGACGGCAGTTTTAACTATGGCTACACCTTC.

This clonotype has at least ten counts. The V gene is TRBV9, the J gene TRBJ2-1, with D possibly called TRBD1 or TRBD2 (6 bases each). The germline CDR1 and CDR2 sequences are SGDLS and YYNGEE. Trimming took off 4 bases at V and 7 bases at J, with 18 bases between the two ends. The CDR3 sequence is 15 residues long. This chain's CDR3 is CASSPGGGLINEQFF. The CDR3 region has the DNA TGTGCCAGCAGCCCAGGAGGGGGACTGATTAATGAGCAGTTCTTC.

CDR3 nucleotides: TGCAGTGCTAGCGACACCAAGCAGCCCCAGCATTTT. This gives the protein CSASDTKQPQHF. The chain couples TRBV20-1 to TRBJ1-5; D not certain. V was shortened by 3 bases and J by 7 bases, with 10 bases between the two germline ends. The length of the CDR3 is 12 residues. CDR1 is DFQATT and CDR2 is SNEGSKA in the germline V gene (reference sequence).

The chain uses TRBV29-1 and TRBJ1-2; the match to TRBD1 covers 7 bases. Germline CDR1 reads SQVTM; CDR2 reads ANQGSEA. CDR3 length: 12 residues. The trim removed 4 bases at V and 6 bases at J, leaving 5 bases unmatched. As DNA, the CDR3 is TGCAGCGTTGGGGCAGGGGGTCATGGCTACACCTTC. Translated, it gives CSVGAGGHGYTF.

This clonotype was found many times. This chain uses TRBV5-1 with TRBJ1-2, with a possible D match to TRBD1 (5 bases). Germline assignment: CDR1 SGHRS and CDR2 YFSETQ. The CDR3 contains 16 residues. The V end lost 4 bases, the J end lost 0 bases, and 16 bases lay between the germline ends. The CDR3 region is CASSTVPTASNYGYTF. The CDR3 region has the DNA TGCGCCAGCAGCACGGTCCCGACAGCTTCTAACTATGGCTACACCTTC.

This chain connects TRBV29-1 to TRBJ2-7, with TRBD1 matching 8 bases. The germline gives CDR1 SQVTM, CDR2 ANQGSEA. V shed 6 bases and J 7 bases; nucleotides not matched to a gene: 8. There are 12 residues in the CDR3. The CDR3 is CSVGQGLDEQYF. CDR3 nucleotides: TGCAGCGTCGGACAGGGCTTGGATGAGCAGTACTTC.

This clonotype was seen only once. The chain employs TRBV7-9 and TRBJ1-1, with 8 bases matching TRBD1. Germline V gene sequence: CDR1 SEHNR, CDR2 FQNEAQ (reference sequence). V lost 5 bases and J lost 1; bases outside the gene matches: 9. The CDR3 totals 16 residues. The CDR3 DNA follows: TGTGCCAGCAGCCTAGACAGGGGAGGTGCGAACACTGAAGCTTTCTTT. This translates into CASSLDRGGANTEAFF.

The chain carries TRBV15 and TRBJ2-5; no clear D gene. V gave up 2 bases and J gave up 2 bases, with 6 bases separating them. The CDR3 sequence is 13 residues long. Germline lookup yields CDR1 LNHNV and CDR2 YYDKDF (reference sequence). The CDR3, as DNA: TGTGCCACCAGCAGACCCCAGCAAGAGACCCAGTACTTC. Protein product: CATSRPQQETQYF.

This chain joins TRBV20-1 and TRBJ2-2; D uncertain. The CDR3 sequence is 14 residues long. V was trimmed by 2 bases and J by 2 bases, leaving 9 bases between them. Per the germline V gene, CDR1 is DFQATT and CDR2 is SNEGSKA (reference sequence). This CDR3 reads CSARKAKNTGELFF. In nucleotides, the CDR3 is TGCAGTGCTAGAAAGGCGAAAAACACCGGGGAGCTGTTTTTT.

This clonotype was picked up many times. This chain links TRBV7-9 with TRBJ2-3, with 10 bases identical to TRBD1. V shed 3 bases and J 4 bases; nucleotides not matched to a gene: 10. The CDR3 is made up of 17 amino acids. The germline gives CDR1 SEHNR, CDR2 FQNEAQ (reference sequence). The CDR3 nucleotides are TGTGCCAGCAGCTTCAACTCCGGGACAGGGGTGGCAGATACGCAGTATTTT. Amino acid sequence: CASSFNSGTGVADTQYF. The complete variable domain, with remaining parts taken from reference TRBV7-9 and TRBJ2-3, reads DTGVSQNPRHKITKRGQNVTFRCDPISEHNRLYWYRQTLGQGPEFLTYFQNEAQLEKSRLLSDRFSAERPKGSFSTLEIQRTEQGDSAMYLCASSFNSGTGVADTQYFGPGTRLTVL.

This clonotype came up a few times. The V and J genes are TRBV5-6 and TRBJ2-3; no clear D gene. The length of the CDR3 is 11 residues. V was shortened by 4 bases and J by 14 bases, with 14 bases between the two germline ends. From germline, CDR1 is SGHDT and CDR2 YYEEEE. CDR3 residues: CASSLSTVWYF. The CDR3 DNA is TGTGCCAGCAGCCTCTCCACGGTGTGGTATTTT.

This clonotype was observed once. The chain links TRBV7-2 to TRBJ2-3; D call uncertain. The CDR3 loop spans 13 amino acids. The V gene lost 5 bases and the J gene lost 6 bases, with 12 bases spanning the gap. Germline V lookup: CDR1 SGHTA, CDR2 FQGNSA. The CDR3 nucleotides are TGTGCCAGCAGCCCCCGCAATGGGGATACGCAGTATTTT. Translated: CASSPRNGDTQYF.

This clonotype was counted at least ten times. A much more abundant neighbour one base away suggests this may be a read error. The rearrangement links TRBV6-5 to TRBJ2-3; D is perhaps TRBD2 (5 bases). This CDR3 region has 14 residues. Germline V lookup: CDR1 MNHEY, CDR2 SVGAGI. Here the CDR3 reads CASSDSAGTDTQYF. CDR3 in DNA: TGTGCCAGCAGTGACTCAGCGGGCACAGATACGCAGTATTTT.

The chain employs TRBV30 and TRBJ2-7; 8 bases map to TRBD1. The CDR3 has 14 amino acids. CDR1 is GTSNPN and CDR2 is SVGIG in the germline V gene (reference sequence). V dropped 4 bases and J dropped 2; count of bases not matched to a gene: 7. The CDR3: CAWKGTGLAYEQYF. The CDR3 DNA is TGTGCCTGGAAGGGGACAGGCCTAGCCTACGAGCAGTACTTC. The whole variable domain, remainder taken from reference TRBV30 and TRBJ2-7, is SQTIHQWPATLVQPVGSPLSLECTVEGTSNPNLYWYRQAAGRGLQLLFYSVGIGQISSEVPQNLSASRPQDRQFILSSKKLLLSDSGFYLCAWKGTGLAYEQYFGPGTRLTVT.